These T cell receptor beta chains were read from a single sample in a study of long-term antiretroviral therapy in people with HIV. Profiled with immunoSEQ multiplex PCR; TCRdb holds only in-frame clones, not every one. The top ten clones hold roughly 4% of a sample with some 22,000 clones, around four fifths of them seen once. The material sequenced was unsorted PBMCs, taken 4 years after starting antiretroviral therapy. These TCRs come from a man aged 18-30 years with HIV. CDR3s include the opening cysteine and the closing phenylalanine or tryptophan. A D gene is named only where the DNA matches it firmly. Size values are once, few and many counts, or a class for expanded clones, and some rows have none.

.	TRBV5-1	.	TRBJ2-5	TGCGCCAGCAGCGTAGGGGCAGGGATGGAGACCCAGTACTTC	CASSVGAGMETQYF
.	TRBV6-1	.	TRBJ1-5	TGTGCCAGCAGTCTTTGGGACGCCAAGAATCAGCCCCAGCATTTT	CASSLWDAKNQPQHF
.	TRBV28	.	TRBJ2-3	TGTGCCAGCAGTTCGGTAGGAGTCGCGCAGTATTTT	CASSSVGVAQYF
TRBD1	TRBV14	.	TRBJ1-1	TGTGCCAGCAGCCTAGAGGTAGGGACAGGGCGGACTGAAGCTTTCTTT	CASSLEVGTGRTEAFF
TRBD2	TRBV13	once	TRBJ2-2	TGTGCCAGCAGCCCCCGGCCGGGGGGGAACACCGGGGAGCTGTTTTTT	CASSPRPGGNTGELFF
TRBD2	TRBV28	.	TRBJ2-7	TGTGCCAGCAGTTTATGGAGAGCGGGGTCCTCCTACGAGCAGTACTTC	CASSLWRAGSSYEQYF
.	TRBV6-5	.	TRBJ1-6	TGTGCCAGCAGTTACGAACCGCAGGGTTCACCCCTCCACTTT	CASSYEPQGSPLHF
TRBD1	TRBV19	.	TRBJ2-1	TGTGCCACCATGGACAGGGCCGACAATGAGCAGTTCTTC	CATMDRADNEQFF
TRBD1	TRBV5-4	once	TRBJ1-5	TGTGCCAGCAGCCCAACCCCCGGGACAGGGAAGAATCAGCCCCAGCATTTT	CASSPTPGTGKNQPQHF
.	TRBV6-1	few	TRBJ1-2	TGTGCCAGCAGTGAATCGGCAGACATTAACTATGGCTACACCTTC	CASSESADINYGYTF
TRBD1	TRBV28	once	TRBJ1-2	TGTGCCAGCAGTTTACAAGACAGGGGGAGCGGCTACACCTTC	CASSLQDRGSGYTF
TRBD2	TRBV5-1	.	TRBJ2-7	TGCGCCAGCAGCTTGGTTAGCGGGGGCTCCTACGAGCAGTACTTC	CASSLVSGGSYEQYF
.	TRBV7-9	.	TRBJ1-6	TGTGCCAGCAGCTTAGAGGGCCCGGGGGTAGGTAATTCACCCCTCCACTTT	CASSLEGPGVGNSPLHF
.	TRBV7-8	.	TRBJ2-7	TGTGCCAGCAGCTTAGGAGAGTACGAGCAGTACTTC	CASSLGEYEQYF
TRBD1	TRBV5-1	.	TRBJ2-2	TGCGCCAGCAGCTTGGCTCGAGGGGGCCCCGGGGAGCTGTTTTTT	CASSLARGGPGELFF
.	TRBV6-5	.	TRBJ2-5	TGTGCCAGCAGTTATCGGCAGAGAGGGTGGGGGACCCAGTACTTC	CASSYRQRGWGTQYF
.	TRBV14	.	TRBJ1-2	TGTGCCAGCAGCCAAGTCGGTGGGGTAGACGGTGGCTACACCTTC	CASSQVGGVDGGYTF
.	TRBV5-1	.	TRBJ1-1	TGCGCCAGCAGCTTGGATGATGATGCCGGAGGAGCTTTCTTT	CASSLDDDAGGAFF
.	TRBV4-2	.	TRBJ1-4	TGTGCCAGCAGCCAAGATTGGCTATCAACTAATGAAAAACTGTTTTTT	CASSQDWLSTNEKLFF
.	TRBV28	once	TRBJ1-2	TGTGCCAGCAGTCCTATAGACAGCCCCTCTAACTATGGCTACACCTTC	CASSPIDSPSNYGYTF
.	TRBV13	.	TRBJ1-1	TGTGCCAGCAGCTTAGGCCGGGTCAGACAGAACACTGAAGCTTTCTTT	CASSLGRVRQNTEAFF
TRBD1	TRBV18	.	TRBJ1-4	TGTGCCAGCTCACCGACAGGGGATGAAAAACTGTTTTTT	CASSPTGDEKLFF
TRBD1	TRBV10-3	.	TRBJ1-2	TGTGCCATCAACGGTCTAACCGGGACAGGGCTCCCTGGCTACACCTTC	CAINGLTGTGLPGYTF
.	TRBV19	.	TRBJ1-2	TGTGCCAGTAGTACGACCCTTAGGCAGGGCTATGGCTACACCTTC	CASSTTLRQGYGYTF
.	TRBV6-5	.	TRBJ1-3	TGTGCCAGCAGTTTGTCGGGGGCTGACGGAAACACCATATATTTT	CASSLSGADGNTIYF
.	TRBV29-1	once	TRBJ1-2	TGCAGCGTTGCCCGGAGGACCTATGGCTACACCTTC	CSVARRTYGYTF
TRBD1	TRBV5-4	.	TRBJ2-5	TGTGCCAGCAGTTCCGGGACAGGGGGCTTCTGGGAGACCCAGTACTTC	CASSSGTGGFWETQYF
.	TRBV19	.	TRBJ1-1	TGTGCCAGTATCCCCCCCGGTTGGCCTGAAGCTTTCTTT	CASIPPGWPEAFF
.	TRBV6-5	.	TRBJ1-5	TGTGCCAGCAGTTTACAGGGAAATCAGCCCCAGCATTTT	CASSLQGNQPQHF
.	TRBV28	once	TRBJ2-7	TGTGCCAGCAGGGGTAATACAGGGCTCCCCTGGGAACAGTACTTC	CASRGNTGLPWEQYF
TRBD1	TRBV2	.	TRBJ1-5	TGTGCCAGCAGTGGACAGGGGGCGCGGCAGCCCCAGCATTTT	CASSGQGARQPQHF
TRBD1	TRBV5-6	.	TRBJ1-1	TGTGCCAGCAGCTTCAACAGGGGGCACACTGAAGCTTTCTTT	CASSFNRGHTEAFF
.	TRBV27	.	TRBJ1-6	TGTGCCAGCAGTTCCGGCGGGGGGCTTTCACCCCTCCACTTT	CASSSGGGLSPLHF
TRBD2	TRBV7-3	.	TRBJ2-2	TGTGCCAGCAGCCGACTAGCGGGGGGACCGAACACCGGGGAGCTGTTTTTT	CASSRLAGGPNTGELFF
.	TRBV5-1	.	TRBJ1-4	TGCGCCAGCAGCTTGGACGGGACAAGTAATGAAAAACTGTTTTTT	CASSLDGTSNEKLFF
.	TRBV27	once	TRBJ1-2	TGTGCCAGCAGTTTGTTCCCCGCGGGAAGGATCTATGGCTACACCTTC	CASSLFPAGRIYGYTF
TRBD1	TRBV11-2	.	TRBJ1-2	TGTGCCAGCAGCTTTTCTCTGGGACAGGGGGGGGTTTCCGACGGCTACACCTTC	CASSFSLGQGGVSDGYTF
.	TRBV28	.	TRBJ2-2	TGTGCCAGCAGTCTCACCATCCGGGAGCTGTTTTTT	CASSLTIRELFF
.	TRBV2	.	TRBJ1-1	TGTGCCAGCAGTGAAGCGTTAAACATGAACACTGAAGCTTTCTTT	CASSEALNMNTEAFF
TRBD1	TRBV19	.	TRBJ2-1	TGTGCCAGTAGTACCCGCGGGACAGGGGGTGGGAGTGAGCAGTTCTTC	CASSTRGTGGGSEQFF
.	TRBV6-5	.	TRBJ2-5	TGTGCCAGCAGTTACTCTGGGGGTTTGGAGACCCAGTACTTC	CASSYSGGLETQYF
.	TRBV2	.	TRBJ2-3	TGTGCCAGCAGTCCTCGGGATACGCAGTATTTT	CASSPRDTQYF
.	TRBV7-2	.	TRBJ2-7	TGTGCCAGCAGCTTTAACCATAACCCTTACGAGCAGTACTTC	CASSFNHNPYEQYF
.	TRBV27	.	TRBJ2-2	TGTGCCAGCAGTAACCTGGCCACCGGGGAGCTGTTTTTT	CASSNLATGELFF
TRBD1	TRBV6-5	once	TRBJ1-2	TGTGCCAGCAGTTGGGACAGGGTTAGGGTCTATGGCTACACCTTC	CASSWDRVRVYGYTF
.	TRBV21-1	.	TRBJ1-2	TGTGCCAGCAGCAAATTGCCCAACGAGACCTTCTATGGCTACACCTTC	CASSKLPNETFYGYTF
.	TRBV7-8	.	TRBJ1-4	TGTGCCAGCAGCTTACAGAGACCAACTAATGAAAAACTGTTTTTT	CASSLQRPTNEKLFF
.	TRBV6-5	.	TRBJ1-2	TGTGCCAGCAGTTACTACCGCGGGGCCAACTATGGCTACACCTTC	CASSYYRGANYGYTF
TRBD1	TRBV5-1	once	TRBJ1-1	TGCGCCAGCAGCCCCGGACAGGGTGGAGGGGAAGCTTTCTTT	CASSPGQGGGEAFF
TRBD1	TRBV2	.	TRBJ1-1	TGTGCCAGCAGGGGGACAGGGAACACTGAAGCTTTCTTT	CASRGTGNTEAFF
.	TRBV12-2	few	TRBJ1-1	TGTGCAAGTCGCTTAGAGGGCTTACCAAGTGGGTACACTGAAGCTTTCTTT	CASRLEGLPSGYTEAFF
.	TRBV2	.	TRBJ1-1	TGTGCCAGCAGTTCCAGACGGGCCATGAACACTGAAGCTTTCTTT	CASSSRRAMNTEAFF
.	TRBV5-1	.	TRBJ2-3	TGCGCCAGCGGGACAGATACGCAGTATTTT	CASGTDTQYF
.	TRBV27	.	TRBJ1-1	TGTGCCAGCAGTTTAGGGATCTTAGGACAGGAAGCTTTCTTT	CASSLGILGQEAFF
.	TRBV9	.	TRBJ2-1	TGTGCCAGCAGCGCCAGGCCAGCCTACAATGAGCAGTTCTTC	CASSARPAYNEQFF
.	TRBV2	.	TRBJ1-5	TGTGCCAGCAGTGACTTTAGCAATCAGCCCCAGCATTTT	CASSDFSNQPQHF
.	TRBV6-1	.	TRBJ1-2	TGTGCCAGCAGCCTGGGACGCCCATTAGGCTACACCTTC	CASSLGRPLGYTF
TRBD2	TRBV6-1	.	TRBJ2-5	TGTGCCAGCAGCGGTCTAGCGGGGGGGGGAGAGACCCAGTACTTC	CASSGLAGGGETQYF
.	TRBV27	.	TRBJ1-5	TGTGCCAGCAGTTTAGGCGAGTGGACCGGGTTATTTGATCAGCCCCAGCATTTT	CASSLGEWTGLFDQPQHF